A single sample is the source of the 24 T cell receptor beta chains below, sequenced in a study of blood T cell repertoires in COVID-19 (TCRdb year 2020). The protocol used for the library was the immunoSEQ multiplex PCR assay. TCRdb mirrors the immuneACCESS table, restricted to in-frame sequences. Some clones are absent from its copies; in checked studies, under half trace to an unresolved V gene, and the reason for the others is unknown. This sample comprises approximately 19,000 clones, just under 90% of them detected only once. The leading ten clones occupy less than 6% of the sample. The sequenced sample consisted of peripheral blood. The receptors come from a human donor in a cohort sampled during active COVID-19.

This chain joins TRBV2 and TRBJ2-5; D is possibly TRBD2 (7 bases). Trimming removed 6 bases at V and 1 base at J, with 15 bases between. Germline-derived CDR1 and CDR2 are SNHLY and FYNNEI. There are 15 residues in the CDR3. The CDR3 reads CASSQGREIQETQYF. The DNA for the CDR3 is TGTGCCAGCAGCCAGGGGCGGGAGATCCAAGAGACCCAGTACTTC.

DNA of the CDR3: TGTGCCAGCAGTCGGGACTCGAACACTGAAGCTTTCTTT. Translated, it gives CASSRDSNTEAFF. The chain has TRBV6-6 and TRBJ1-1; TRBD1 is a possible D gene (5 bases). Looked up from germline, CDR1 is MNHNY and CDR2 is SVGAGI (reference sequence). Trimming pared 5 bases from V and 1 base from J, leaving 8 bases between. CDR3 length equals 13 residues.

The chain joins TRBV6-5 to TRBJ1-1; TRBD1 matches 9 bases. CDR3 length: 13 amino acids. Germline trimming cut 7 bases from V and 4 bases from J; bases unmatched to any gene: 4. CDR1 and CDR2 (germline): MNHEY, SVGAGI. The DNA of the CDR3 is TGTGCCAGCAATGGACAGGGGAGCACTGAAGCTTTCTTT. Protein: CASNGQGSTEAFF.

This sequence joins TRBV28 and TRBJ2-3; D may be TRBD2 (7 bases). The CDR3 contains 15 residues. Trimming left V 6 bases short and J 3 bases short, with 16 bases between. Germline values: CDR1 MDHEN, CDR2 SYDVKM. CDR3 amino acids: CASSQIRGATDTQYF. The CDR3 DNA sequence: TGTGCCAGCAGCCAGATCCGGGGGGCGACAGATACGCAGTATTTT.

The sample holds one count of this clone. J is TRBJ2-1 and V is TRBV5-1, with TRBD2 matching over 14 bases. J lost 5 bases, V lost 4 bases, and 8 bases had no gene match. CDR1 and CDR2 from the germline V gene are SGHRS and YFSETQ. This CDR3 contains 17 residues. CDR3 sequence reads: CASSPGRLAGGDNEQFF. The CDR3 DNA sequence: TGCGCCAGCAGCCCCGGACGACTAGCGGGAGGGGACAATGAGCAGTTCTTC.

The rearrangement joins TRBV6-5 to TRBJ2-1, with D possibly matching TRBD1 (5 bases). CDR1 is MNHEY, CDR2 SVGAGI, per germline. Trimming cost V 7 bases and J 4 bases, with 8 bases left between them. The CDR3 loop spans 12 amino acids. The CDR3 here is CASNSGYNEQFF. In DNA, the CDR3 is TGTGCCAGCAATTCAGGGTACAATGAGCAGTTCTTC.

This chain uses TRBV27 with TRBJ1-5; the match to TRBD1 covers 7 bases. CDR3 length equals 17 residues. The germline gives CDR1 MNHEY, CDR2 SMNVEV (reference sequence). Unmatched junction bases numbered 15, after V lost 6 bases and J lost 4 bases. This chain's CDR3 is CASSGRGGLPLNQPQHF. The CDR3 DNA follows: TGTGCCAGCAGCGGGAGAGGGGGCCTTCCCCTTAATCAGCCCCAGCATTTT.

The CDR3 nucleotides read TGTGCCAGCAGTTTAGGGCACGAGCAGTACTTC. Translating it yields CASSLGHEQYF. The chain is built from TRBV27 and TRBJ2-7, with unresolved D. With 2 bases removed from V and 5 bases from J, the gap between germline ends came to 4 bases. This CDR3 has 11 residues. The germline V gene encodes CDR1 MNHEY and CDR2 SMNVEV (reference sequence).

The CDR3 DNA reads TGTGCCAGCAGTTTTAGCCTTACCTATGGCTACACCTTC. This translates into CASSFSLTYGYTF. The chain uses TRBV12-3 or TRBV12-4 and TRBJ1-2; D is unresolved. The CDR3 is 13 residues long. V gave up 3 bases and J gave up 4 bases, with 9 bases separating them.

The chain has TRBV28 and TRBJ2-5, with 7 positions matching TRBD1. J lost 5 bases, V lost 3 bases, and 9 bases had no gene match. Germline assignment: CDR1 MDHEN and CDR2 SYDVKM. CDR3 length: 15 amino acids. CDR3 region: CASSFGAEQGETQYF. The CDR3 DNA sequence: TGTGCCAGCAGTTTTGGGGCGGAACAGGGGGAGACCCAGTACTTC. Together with reference TRBV28 and TRBJ2-5, the CDR3 gives the full variable domain: DVKVTQSSRYLVKRTGEKVFLECVQDMDHENMFWYRQDPGLGLRLIYFSYDVKMKEKGDIPEGYSVSREKKERFSLILESASTNQTSMYLCASSFGAEQGETQYFGPGTRLLVL.

The rearrangement joins TRBV28 to TRBJ2-3; 13 nucleotides line up with TRBD2. CDR1 and CDR2 (germline): MDHEN, SYDVKM. CDR3 length: 15 amino acids. With V trimmed by 6 bases and J by 5 bases, 5 bases remained unmatched. The CDR3 DNA reads TGTGCCAGCAGGGGGGGACTAGCGGGAATAGATACGCAGTATTTT. It specifies CASRGGLAGIDTQYF. The full variable domain, in which reference TRBV28 and TRBJ2-3 provide the parts outside the CDR3, is DVKVTQSSRYLVKRTGEKVFLECVQDMDHENMFWYRQDPGLGLRLIYFSYDVKMKEKGDIPEGYSVSREKKERFSLILESASTNQTSMYLCASRGGLAGIDTQYFGPGTRLTVL.

This clone was counted once. The gene calls are TRBV12-5 and TRBJ2-7; TRBD1 is a possible D gene (6 bases). The CDR3 covers 17 residues. Germline loops: CDR1 LGHNT, CDR2 FRNRAP. V dropped 2 bases and J dropped 2 bases, with 19 bases sitting between them. CDR3 region: CASGLTRDTLVTYEQYF. As DNA, the CDR3 is TGTGCTAGTGGTTTGACCCGGGACACCCTGGTAACCTACGAGCAGTACTTC.

This chain joins TRBV10-1 and TRBJ1-1; possibly TRBD1 for D (5 bases). Trimming removed 2 bases from V and 5 bases from J, with 9 bases in between. In germline, CDR1 is WNHNN, CDR2 SYGVQD (reference sequence). There are 13 residues in the CDR3. CDR3 amino acids: CASSERGPTEAFF. The CDR3 DNA reads TGCGCCAGCAGTGAGAGGGGCCCGACTGAAGCTTTCTTT.

The V call is TRBV9, the J call TRBJ2-1; 13 nucleotides line up with TRBD2. With 5 bases clipped from V and 1 base from J, the junction kept 3 bases outside the gene matches. The CDR3 has 16 residues. Germline V gene data show CDR1 as SGDLS and CDR2 as YYNGEE. CDR3 sequence (DNA): TGTGCCAGCAGGAGGACTAGCGGGAGTTCCTACAATGAGCAGTTCTTC. It translates to CASRRTSGSSYNEQFF.

The chain has TRBV4-1 and TRBJ2-7; possible D gene TRBD2, 6 bases. CDR3 size: 16 residues. Germline CDR1 reads MGHRA; CDR2 reads YSYEKL. The V gene lost 0 bases and the J gene lost 7 bases, with 19 bases spanning the gap. For the CDR3, the DNA is TGCGCCAGCAGCCAAGAGGGGACTCCCCGCCTACGGGAGCAGTACTTC. This codes for CASSQEGTPRLREQYF.

V and J are TRBV19 and TRBJ2-1; D remains ambiguous. The CDR3 has 14 residues. Trimming left V 6 bases short and J 0 bases short, with 9 bases between. Germline V lookup: CDR1 LNHDA, CDR2 SQIVND (reference sequence). CDR3: CASRTYSSYNEQFF. CDR3 nucleotides: TGTGCCAGTAGAACCTACTCCTCCTACAATGAGCAGTTCTTC.

The chain links TRBV28 to TRBJ1-1; a weak D match, TRBD1 (5 bases). Looked up from germline, CDR1 is MDHEN and CDR2 is SYDVKM. The CDR3 totals 15 residues. V lost 5 bases, J lost 3 bases, and 16 bases lay in between. The CDR3 DNA reads TGTGCCAGCAGTCTAGAAACCGACAGCCACACTGAAGCTTTCTTT. Translated: CASSLETDSHTEAFF.

The rearrangement uses TRBV5-6 and TRBJ2-5; maybe TRBD2 (5 bases). CDR3 length: 13 residues. Germline CDR1 SGHDT, CDR2 YYEEEE. Trimming stripped 6 bases from V and 2 bases from J, with 11 bases between. The CDR3 region has the DNA TGTGCCAGCACCATGGGGAGTCAAGAGACCCAGTACTTC. Translated: CASTMGSQETQYF.

The V gene is TRBV18, the J gene TRBJ1-3; D perhaps matches TRBD1 (5 bases). From germline, CDR1 is KGHSH and CDR2 LQKENI. Trimming shortened V by 3 bases and J by 0 bases, and 9 bases separated the two germline ends. The length of the CDR3 is 15 residues. CDR3 region: CASSPQGDSGNTIYF. Here the CDR3 DNA reads TGTGCCAGCTCACCCCAAGGGGACTCTGGAAACACCATATATTTT.

The chain links TRBV3-1 (or the pseudogene TRBV3-2) to TRBJ2-7; TRBD2 aligns across 9 bases. Germline V lookup: CDR1 LGHDT, CDR2 YNNKEL (reference sequence). After removal of 0 bases from V and 4 bases from J, the junction contained 10 bases not matched to a gene. The CDR3 runs to 17 residues. CDR3: CASSQEAPVAGEYEQYF. The CDR3, as DNA: TGTGCCAGCAGCCAAGAAGCGCCGGTAGCGGGAGAGTACGAGCAGTACTTC.

The chain recombines TRBV2 with TRBJ1-6; possible D gene TRBD1, 5 bases. V was trimmed by 6 bases and J by 7 bases, leaving 13 bases between them. Per the germline V gene, CDR1 is SNHLY and CDR2 is FYNNEI. The CDR3 has 14 residues. CDR3 region: CASSDDSRNSPLHF. In DNA form, the CDR3 reads TGTGCCAGCAGCGACGACAGTCGAAATTCACCCCTCCACTTT.

A single count supports this clone. The rearrangement uses TRBV9 and TRBJ2-1, with 11 bases that match TRBD2. J lost 5 bases, V lost 7 bases, and 5 bases had no gene match. The CDR3 sequence is 14 residues long. Germline CDR1 and CDR2: SGDLS and YYNGEE. The CDR3 bases are TGTGCCAGCGGCGGGACTAGCGGACACAATGAGCAGTTCTTC. Translating gives CASGGTSGHNEQFF.

The rearrangement uses TRBV6-5 and TRBJ2-5; 10 positions match TRBD2. CDR3 size: 13 residues. CDR1 is MNHEY, CDR2 SVGAGI, per germline. The V and J ends lost 6 bases and 4 bases, in that order; junction bases with no gene match: 2. The CDR3 DNA follows: TGTGCCAGCAGCCTAGCGGGAGTAGAGACCCAGTACTTC. Protein: CASSLAGVETQYF.

The chain recombines TRBV7-3 with TRBJ2-3; 8 nucleotides match TRBD2. The CDR3 contains 16 residues. Looked up from germline, CDR1 is SGHTA and CDR2 is FQGTGA. The V gene end was trimmed by 5 bases and the J gene end by 0 bases; junction bases not matched to a gene: 7. CDR3 DNA: TGTGCCAGCAGCCTCACTAGCGGCACTAGCACAGATACGCAGTATTTT. Translating it yields CASSLTSGTSTDTQYF.